This T cell receptor beta chain was documented in a study of cytomegalovirus exposure and HLA in healthy donors. Here immunoSEQ multiplex PCR was the method, and the copy in TCRdb shows in-frame clones only, minus some. The table records 120,000 or so clones, 85% to 90% of them present only once. The germline gives CDR1 MNHNS, CDR2 SASEGT. This CDR3 region has 15 residues. V lost 6 bases to trimming and J lost 6 bases; unmatched junction nucleotides: 9. This clone was detected only a few times. The sample consisted of PBMCs. This clonotype was sampled from a man aged 25 to 45 in good health and CMV-seronegative. V is TRBV6-1 and J is TRBJ2-1; 9 bases line up with TRBD1. This CDR3 reads CASRDQGTGSNEQFF. CDR3 nucleotides: TGTGCCAGCAGGGACCAGGGGACAGGGAGCAATGAGCAGTTCTTC.